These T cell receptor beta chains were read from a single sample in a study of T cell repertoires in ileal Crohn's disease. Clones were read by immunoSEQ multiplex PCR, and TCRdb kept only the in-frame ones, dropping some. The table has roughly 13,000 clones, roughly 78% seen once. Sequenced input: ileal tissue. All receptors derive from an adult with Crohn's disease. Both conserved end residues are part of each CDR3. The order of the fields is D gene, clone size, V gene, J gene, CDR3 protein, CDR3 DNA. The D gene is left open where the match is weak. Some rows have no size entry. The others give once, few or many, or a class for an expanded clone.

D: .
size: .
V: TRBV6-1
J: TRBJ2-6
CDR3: CASSALGGSGANVLTF
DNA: TGTGCCAGCAGTGCTCTCGGAGGGAGCGGGGCCAACGTCCTGACTTTC

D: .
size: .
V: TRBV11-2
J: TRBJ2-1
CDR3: CAVTDSPYNEQFF
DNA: TGTGCCGTCACAGATTCCCCCTACAATGAGCAGTTCTTC

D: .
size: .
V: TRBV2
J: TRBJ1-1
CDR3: CASRPWGGMNTEAFF
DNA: TGTGCCAGCAGGCCATGGGGGGGCATGAACACTGAAGCTTTCTTT

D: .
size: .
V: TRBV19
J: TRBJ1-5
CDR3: CASSIVVRVGNQPQHF
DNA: TGTGCCAGTAGTATAGTAGTCAGGGTCGGGAATCAGCCCCAGCATTTT

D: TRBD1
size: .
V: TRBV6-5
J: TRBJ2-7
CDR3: CASAPGQGTYEQYF
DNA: TGTGCCAGCGCCCCCGGACAGGGTACCTACGAGCAGTACTTC

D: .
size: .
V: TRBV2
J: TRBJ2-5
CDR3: CASSGQGGTQYF
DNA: TGTGCCAGCAGTGGGCAGGGGGGGACCCAGTACTTC

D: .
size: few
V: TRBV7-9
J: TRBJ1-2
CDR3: CASRPLDSNYGYTF
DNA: TGTGCCAGCAGGCCCCTGGACAGCAACTATGGCTACACCTTC

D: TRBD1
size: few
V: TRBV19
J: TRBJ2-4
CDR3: CASSPSPGQKNIQYF
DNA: TGTGCCAGTAGTCCTTCACCGGGACAGAAAAACATTCAGTACTTC

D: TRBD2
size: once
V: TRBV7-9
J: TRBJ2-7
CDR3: CASSWGGNEQYF
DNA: TGTGCCAGCAGCTGGGGGGGAAACGAGCAGTACTTC

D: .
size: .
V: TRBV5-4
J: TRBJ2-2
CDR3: CASSLDPISGELFF
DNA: TGTGCCAGCAGCTTGGACCCTATCTCCGGGGAGCTGTTTTTT

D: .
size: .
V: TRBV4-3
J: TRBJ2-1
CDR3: CASSQDWAYNEQLF
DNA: TGCGCCAGCAGCCAAGATTGGGCCTACAATGAGCAGCTCTTC

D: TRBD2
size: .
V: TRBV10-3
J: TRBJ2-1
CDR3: CAISDRTSGRLRYNEQFF
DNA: TGTGCCATCAGTGACCGGACTAGCGGGAGGCTAAGGTACAATGAGCAGTTCTTC

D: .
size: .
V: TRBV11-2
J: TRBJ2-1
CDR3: CASSLVWMGHNEQFF
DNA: TGTGCCAGCAGCTTAGTTTGGATGGGCCACAATGAGCAGTTCTTC

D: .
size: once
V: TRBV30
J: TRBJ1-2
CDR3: CAWSEGEGYGYTF
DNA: TGTGCCTGGAGTGAGGGGGAGGGCTATGGCTACACCTTC

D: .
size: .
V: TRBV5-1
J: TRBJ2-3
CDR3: CASSATLRGSDTQYF
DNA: TGCGCCAGCAGCGCCACCCTAAGGGGGAGCGATACGCAGTATTTT

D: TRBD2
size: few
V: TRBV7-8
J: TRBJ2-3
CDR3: CASSSSTSGGTISTDTQYF
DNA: TGTGCCAGCAGCTCCTCGACTAGCGGGGGGACCATTAGCACAGATACGCAGTATTTT

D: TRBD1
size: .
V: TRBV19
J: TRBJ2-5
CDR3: CASSIGQGAQYF
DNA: TGTGCCAGTAGTATAGGACAGGGGGCCCAGTACTTC

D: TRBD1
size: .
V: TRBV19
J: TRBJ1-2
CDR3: CASGQGTGYTF
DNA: TGTGCCAGCGGACAGGGGACAGGCTACACCTTC

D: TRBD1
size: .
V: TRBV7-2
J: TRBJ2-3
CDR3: CASSFGQGADTQYF
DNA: TGTGCCAGCAGCTTCGGACAGGGAGCAGATACGCAGTATTTT

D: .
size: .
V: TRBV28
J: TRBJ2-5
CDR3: CASSSAAADQETQYF
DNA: TGTGCCAGCAGTAGCGCCGCGGCAGATCAAGAGACCCAGTACTTC

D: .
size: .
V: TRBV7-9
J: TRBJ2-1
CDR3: CASSPEDYNEQFF
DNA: TGTGCCAGCAGCCCCGAGGACTACAATGAGCAGTTCTTC

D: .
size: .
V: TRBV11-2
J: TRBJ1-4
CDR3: CASSLDLAGNEKLFF
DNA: TGTGCCAGCAGCTTAGATTTAGCCGGGAATGAAAAACTGTTTTTT

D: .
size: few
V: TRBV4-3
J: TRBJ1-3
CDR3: CASSQDPFNGGGKNTIYF
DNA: TGCGCCAGCAGCCAAGATCCGTTTAATGGGGGGGGGAAAAACACCATATATTTT

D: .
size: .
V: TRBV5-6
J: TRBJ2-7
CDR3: CASSLLAQFYEQYF
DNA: TGTGCCAGCAGCTTGCTAGCCCAATTCTACGAGCAGTACTTC

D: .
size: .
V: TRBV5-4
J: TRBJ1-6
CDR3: CASSAAGNSPLHF
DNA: TGTGCCAGCAGCGCCGCCGGGAATTCACCCCTCCACTTT

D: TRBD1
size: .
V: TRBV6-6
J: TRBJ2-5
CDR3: CASSYRGGVGETQYF
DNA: TGTGCCAGCAGTTACCGAGGGGGCGTAGGAGAGACCCAGTACTTC

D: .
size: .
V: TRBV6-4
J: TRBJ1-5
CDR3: CASSDSGGNQPQHF
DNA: TGTGCCAGCAGTGACTCAGGGGGCAATCAGCCCCAGCATTTT

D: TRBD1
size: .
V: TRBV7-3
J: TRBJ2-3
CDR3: CASSLIGQGDTQYF
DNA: TGTGCCAGCAGCCTCATAGGACAGGGGGACACGCAGTATTTT

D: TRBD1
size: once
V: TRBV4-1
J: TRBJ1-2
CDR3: CASSQEGGNYGYTF
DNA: TGCGCCAGCAGCCAAGAAGGGGGCAACTATGGCTACACCTTC

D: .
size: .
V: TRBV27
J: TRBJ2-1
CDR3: CASSLSLASDEQFF
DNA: TGTGCCAGCAGTTTATCCCTAGCGTCCGATGAGCAGTTCTTC

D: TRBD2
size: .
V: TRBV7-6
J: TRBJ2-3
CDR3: CASSFLAGGGTDTQYF
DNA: TGTGCCAGCAGCTTCCTAGCGGGGGGTGGCACAGATACGCAGTATTTT

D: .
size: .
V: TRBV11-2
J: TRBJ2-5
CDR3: CASSSLRAGNQETQYF
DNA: TGTGCCAGCAGCTCCCTCCGGGCAGGGAACCAAGAGACCCAGTACTTC

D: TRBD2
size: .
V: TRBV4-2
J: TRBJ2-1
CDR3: CASSQEWASGIDEQFF
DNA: TGTGCCAGCAGCCAAGAGTGGGCTAGCGGGATCGATGAGCAGTTCTTC

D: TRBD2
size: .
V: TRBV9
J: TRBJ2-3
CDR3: CASSVSLAGTDTQYF
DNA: TGTGCCAGCAGCGTTAGCCTAGCGGGCACAGATACGCAGTATTTT

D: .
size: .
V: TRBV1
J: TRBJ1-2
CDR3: CTSSQEGPGRDRVCYTF
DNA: TGCACCAGCAGCCAAGAGGGCCCAGGTAGGGACAGGGTATGCTACACCTTC

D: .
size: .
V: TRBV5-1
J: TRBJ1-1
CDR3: CASSSSARGTEAFF
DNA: TGCGCCAGCAGCTCGTCGGCTAGGGGCACTGAAGCTTTCTTT

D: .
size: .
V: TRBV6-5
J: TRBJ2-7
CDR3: CASSPSDPGSYEQYF
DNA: TGTGCCAGCAGCCCGTCCGACCCCGGGTCCTACGAGCAGTACTTC

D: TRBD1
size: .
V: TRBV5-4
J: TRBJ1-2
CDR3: CASSLEDRERTF
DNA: TGTGCCAGCAGCTTGGAGGACAGGGAGCGCACCTTC

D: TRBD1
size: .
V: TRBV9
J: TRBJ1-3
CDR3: CASSVASDRGALNTIYF
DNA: TGTGCCAGCAGCGTAGCGTCCGACAGGGGCGCCCTAAACACCATATATTTT

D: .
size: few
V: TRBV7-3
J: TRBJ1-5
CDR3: CASSPPRYSNQPQHF
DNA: TGTGCCAGCAGCCCTCCTCGGTATAGCAATCAGCCCCAGCATTTT

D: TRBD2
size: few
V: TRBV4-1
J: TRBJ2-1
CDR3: CASGLAGGHEQFF
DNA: TGCGCCAGCGGACTAGCGGGAGGGCATGAGCAGTTCTTC

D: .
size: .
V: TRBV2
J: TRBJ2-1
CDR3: CASRLTSLGYNEQFF
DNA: TGTGCCAGCAGACTCACTAGCCTGGGGTACAATGAGCAGTTCTTC

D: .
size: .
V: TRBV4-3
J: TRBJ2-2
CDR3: CASSQDIGYTGELFF
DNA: TGCGCCAGCAGCCAAGACATCGGGTACACCGGGGAGCTGTTTTTT

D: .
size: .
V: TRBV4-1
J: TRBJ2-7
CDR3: CASSQGDFSLSYEQYF
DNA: TGCGCCAGCAGCCAAGGGGACTTCTCTCTCTCCTACGAGCAGTACTTC

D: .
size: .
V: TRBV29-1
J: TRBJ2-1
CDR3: CSVAHRSLYNEQFF
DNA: TGCAGCGTTGCGCACAGATCGTTATACAATGAGCAGTTCTTC

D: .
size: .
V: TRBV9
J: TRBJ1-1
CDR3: CASSVVGGETEAFF
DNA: TGTGCCAGCAGCGTAGTAGGCGGGGAAACTGAAGCTTTCTTT

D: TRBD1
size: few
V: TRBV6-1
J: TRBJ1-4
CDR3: CASSEYPGTDDNEKLFF
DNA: TGTGCCAGCAGTGAATACCCCGGGACAGATGATAATGAAAAACTGTTTTTT

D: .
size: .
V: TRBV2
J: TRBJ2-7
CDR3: CASIFRSSSYEQYF
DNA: TGTGCCAGCATATTTCGGTCCTCCTCCTACGAGCAGTACTTC

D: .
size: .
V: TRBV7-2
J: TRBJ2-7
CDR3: CASSPGRGYEQYF
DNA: TGTGCCAGCAGCCCAGGAAGGGGCTACGAGCAGTACTTC

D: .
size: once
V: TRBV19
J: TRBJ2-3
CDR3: CANPERVAEPTDTQYF
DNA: TGTGCCAACCCCGAGAGGGTAGCGGAGCCCACAGATACGCAGTATTTT

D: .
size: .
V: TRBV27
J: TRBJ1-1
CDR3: CASFPSAGEAFF
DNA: TGTGCCAGCTTCCCCTCGGCAGGTGAAGCTTTCTTT

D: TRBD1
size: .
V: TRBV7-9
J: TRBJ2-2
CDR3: CASTPGGRGTGELFF
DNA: TGTGCCAGCACCCCAGGGGGCCGAGGCACCGGGGAGCTGTTTTTT

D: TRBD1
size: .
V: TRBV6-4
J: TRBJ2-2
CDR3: CASRATGAGELFF
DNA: TGTGCCAGCAGGGCCACAGGGGCCGGGGAGCTGTTTTTT

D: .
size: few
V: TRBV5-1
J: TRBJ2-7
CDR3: CASSYTSSEQYF
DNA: TGCGCCAGCAGCTACACTAGCTCCGAGCAGTACTTC

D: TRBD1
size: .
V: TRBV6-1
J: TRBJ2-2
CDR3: CASSEARGLTGELFF
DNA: TGTGCCAGCAGTGAAGCCAGGGGGCTCACCGGGGAGCTGTTTTTT

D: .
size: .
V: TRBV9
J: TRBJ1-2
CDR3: CASSVPGGYTF
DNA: TGTGCCAGCAGCGTACCCGGTGGCTACACCTTC

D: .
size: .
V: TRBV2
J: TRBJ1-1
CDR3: CASKRGQNTEAFF
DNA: TGTGCCAGCAAAAGGGGACAGAACACTGAAGCTTTCTTT